This T cell receptor beta chain was sequenced for a study of T cell repertoires in cytomegalovirus infection. V lost 2 bases to trimming and J lost 8 bases; unmatched junction nucleotides: 8. The CDR3 consists of 15 residues. Germline CDR1 and CDR2: MDHEN and SYDVKM. Each CDR3 protein is one row after TCRdb ran MiXCR on the reads. Of about 340,000 distinct CDR3 sequences listed, 25% to 30% were seen once; the top ten hold around 18%. This clonotype was seen only a few times. The antigen remains undetermined. Overall study results and limits: Dominating the ex vivo response were TCR beta clonotypes that were CMV-specific and HLA-C-restricted.

This receptor was taken from a human donor in good health (CMV status not recorded). Some clones in this sample may be carry-over from other donors' samples. This chain joins TRBV28 and TRBJ2-1; 8 bases align to TRBD2. The specimen was cultured PBMCs, collected from culture after CMV antigen stimulation. CDR3 amino acids: CASSLPPGTRDEQFF. The CDR3 nucleotides read TGTGCCAGCAGTTTACCTCCCGGGACTAGAGATGAGCAGTTCTTC. Supplemented by reference TRBV28 and TRBJ2-1, the full variable domain reads DVKVTQSSRYLVKRTGEKVFLECVQDMDHENMFWYRQDPGLGLRLIYFSYDVKMKEKGDIPEGYSVSREKKERFSLILESASTNQTSMYLCASSLPPGTRDEQFFGPGTRLTVL.